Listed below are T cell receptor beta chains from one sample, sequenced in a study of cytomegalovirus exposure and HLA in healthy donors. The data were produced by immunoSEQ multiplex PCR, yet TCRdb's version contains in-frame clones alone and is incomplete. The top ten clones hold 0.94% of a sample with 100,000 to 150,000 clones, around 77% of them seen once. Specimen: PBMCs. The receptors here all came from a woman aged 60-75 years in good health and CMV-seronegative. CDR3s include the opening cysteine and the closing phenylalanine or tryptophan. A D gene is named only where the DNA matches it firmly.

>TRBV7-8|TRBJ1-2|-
TGTGCCAGCAGCTTAGCGGTTGCAGGGGCCTATGGCTACACCTTC
CASSLAVAGAYGYTF
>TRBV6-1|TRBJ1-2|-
TGTGCCAGCAGTGACAGGGGCTATGGCTACACCTTC
CASSDRGYGYTF
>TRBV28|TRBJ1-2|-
TGTGCCAGCAGTCCTCAGATTAACTATTACTATGGCTACACCTTC
CASSPQINYYYGYTF
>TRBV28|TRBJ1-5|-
TGTGCCAGCAGTCCGGCGGGCCCCAATCAGCCCCAGCATTTT
CASSPAGPNQPQHF
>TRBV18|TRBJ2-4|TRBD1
TGTGCCAGCTCACCACCAGGGACAGGGGGGTCTCTAGCCAAAAACATTCAGTACTTC
CASSPPGTGGSLAKNIQYF
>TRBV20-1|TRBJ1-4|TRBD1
TGCAGTGCCCCCTTAGGGACAGGGGGGTTTTTT
CSAPLGTGGFF
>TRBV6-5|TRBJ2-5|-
TGTGCCAGCAGTTACTCGAAGACTCTCCAAGAGACCCAGTACTTC
CASSYSKTLQETQYF
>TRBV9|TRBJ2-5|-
TGTGCCAGCAGCGTAGGGGGCGGGACCCAGTACTTC
CASSVGGGTQYF
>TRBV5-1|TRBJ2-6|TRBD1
TGCGCCAGCAGCAAAACGGACAGGGTGAATGCTTTTGCTGGGGCCAACGTCCTGACTTTC
CASSKTDRVNAFAGANVLTF
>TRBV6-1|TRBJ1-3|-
TGTGCCAGCAGTGAAGACCAGGGTTTCATTACGGTCTCTGGAAACACCATATATTTT
CASSEDQGFITVSGNTIYF